This TCR beta chain stems from a study of blood T cell repertoires in COVID-19. This CDR3 is built from 16 residues. Germline V gene lookup returns CDR1 KGHSH and CDR2 LQKENI. Trimming took off 0 bases at V and 1 base at J, with 10 bases between the two ends. Libraries were prepared by immunoSEQ multiplex PCR; TCRdb keeps only in-frame clonotypes and omits some of them. The sample includes more than 300,000 clones, 65% to 90% of them seen just once. V usage is TRBV18 and J usage is TRBJ2-4; tentative D call: TRBD2 (6 bases). The sample was PBMCs or T cells enriched from blood (not recorded which). This TCR came from a man aged 30 to 45 who had recovered from COVID-19. The CDR3 DNA reads TGTGCCAGCTCACCACCGACTAGAGGGGCCAAAAACATTCAGTACTTC. It translates to CASSPPTRGAKNIQYF.